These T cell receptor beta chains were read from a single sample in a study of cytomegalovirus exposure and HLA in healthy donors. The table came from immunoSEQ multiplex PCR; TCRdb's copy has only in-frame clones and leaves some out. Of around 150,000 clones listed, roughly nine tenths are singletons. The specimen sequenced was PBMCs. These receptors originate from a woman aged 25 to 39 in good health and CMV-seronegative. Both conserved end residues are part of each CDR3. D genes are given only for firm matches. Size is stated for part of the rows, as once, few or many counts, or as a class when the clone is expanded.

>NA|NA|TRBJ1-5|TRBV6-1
CASSGSGGYQPQHF
TGTGCCAGCAGTGGATCCGGGGGATATCAGCCCCAGCATTTT
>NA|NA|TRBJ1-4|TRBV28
CASSLWAGMRGRNNEKLFF
TGTGCCAGCAGTTTATGGGCTGGTATGCGGGGGAGAAATAATGAAAAACTGTTTTTT
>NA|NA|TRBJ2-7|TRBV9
CASSVAGGGQISYEQYF
TGTGCCAGCAGCGTAGCGGGGGGCGGGCAGATATCCTACGAGCAGTACTTC
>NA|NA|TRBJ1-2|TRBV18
CASSPPLGGAQGYTF
TGTGCCAGCTCACCACCCCTGGGGGGGGCTCAAGGCTACACCTTC
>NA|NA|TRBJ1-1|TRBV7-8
CASSPTLDSLNTEAFF
TGTGCCAGCAGCCCCACCTTGGACAGTTTGAACACTGAAGCTTTCTTT
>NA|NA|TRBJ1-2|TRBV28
CASSSWSSSDTF
TGTGCCAGCAGTTCCTGGTCCAGTAGCGACACCTTC
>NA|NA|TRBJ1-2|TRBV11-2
CASSFPGAASLQGYTF
TGTGCCAGCAGCTTTCCAGGGGCCGCGTCCCTTCAGGGCTACACCTTC
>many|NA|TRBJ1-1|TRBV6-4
CASSDVRTVLFPRDTEAFF
TGTGCCAGCAGTGACGTCCGGACAGTCCTCTTCCCACGGGACACTGAAGCTTTCTTT
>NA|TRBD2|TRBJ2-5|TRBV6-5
CASSSTSGAYQETQYF
TGTGCCAGCAGTTCTACTAGCGGGGCCTACCAAGAGACCCAGTACTTC
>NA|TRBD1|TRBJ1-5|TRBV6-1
CASKGQGYQPQHF
TGTGCCAGCAAGGGACAGGGATATCAGCCCCAGCATTTT
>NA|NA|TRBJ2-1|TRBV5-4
CASSPAGRNNEQFF
TGTGCCAGCAGCCCCGCGGGGCGGAACAATGAGCAGTTCTTC
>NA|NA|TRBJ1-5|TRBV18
CASSPGQGYQPQHF
TGTGCCAGCTCACCAGGTCAGGGGTATCAGCCCCAGCATTTT
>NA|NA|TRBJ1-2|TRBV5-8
CASSSYRANYGYTF
TGTGCCAGCAGCTCATACAGGGCTAACTATGGCTACACCTTC
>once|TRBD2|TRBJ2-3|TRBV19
CASSMRNAGGTDTQYF
TGTGCCAGTAGTATGAGAAACGCGGGAGGCACAGATACGCAGTATTTT
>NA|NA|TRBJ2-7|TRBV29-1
CSVEGGRYEQYF
TGCAGCGTTGAGGGGGGTCGCTACGAGCAGTACTTC
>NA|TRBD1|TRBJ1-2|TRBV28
CASSLRQGGYTF
TGTGCCAGCAGTCTACGACAGGGTGGCTACACCTTC
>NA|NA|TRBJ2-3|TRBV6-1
CASSDLAGTDTQYF
TGTGCCAGCAGTGACCTGGCGGGCACAGATACGCAGTATTTT
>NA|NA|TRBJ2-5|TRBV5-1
CASSLVAGHGGGAGETQYF
TGCGCCAGCAGCTTGGTGGCCGGGCATGGAGGGGGCGCCGGGGAGACCCAGTACTTC
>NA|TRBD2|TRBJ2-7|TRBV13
CASSQGLAGDYEQYF
TGTGCCAGCAGCCAGGGACTAGCGGGGGACTACGAGCAGTACTTC
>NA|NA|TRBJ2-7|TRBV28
CASRPQETAMYF
TGTGCCAGCAGGCCCCAGGAAACGGCGATGTACTTC
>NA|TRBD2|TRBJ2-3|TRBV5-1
CASSPRGAGGWNTQYF
TGCGCCAGCAGCCCCCGTGGGGCGGGGGGATGGAATACGCAGTATTTT
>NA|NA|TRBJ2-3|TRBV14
CASSQGLAQWGTDTQYF
TGTGCCAGCAGCCAAGGGTTAGCTCAGTGGGGCACAGATACGCAGTATTTT
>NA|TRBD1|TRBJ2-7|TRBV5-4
CASSPGTGPEQYF
TGTGCCAGCAGCCCCGGGACAGGTCCCGAGCAGTACTTC
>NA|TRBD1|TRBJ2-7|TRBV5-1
CASSGDRTNSYEQYF
TGCGCCAGCAGCGGGGACAGGACTAACTCCTACGAGCAGTACTTC
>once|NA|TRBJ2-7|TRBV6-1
CASSEASLVVVYEQYF
TGTGCCAGCAGTGAAGCGTCCCTAGTCGTCGTCTACGAGCAGTACTTC
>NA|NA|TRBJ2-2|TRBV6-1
CASVPRRGNTGELFF
TGTGCCAGCGTGCCCCGTAGGGGAAACACCGGGGAGCTGTTTTTT
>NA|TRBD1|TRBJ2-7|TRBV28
CASSSTSGGRDEQYF
TGTGCCAGCAGCTCAACTTCAGGGGGACGAGACGAGCAGTACTTC